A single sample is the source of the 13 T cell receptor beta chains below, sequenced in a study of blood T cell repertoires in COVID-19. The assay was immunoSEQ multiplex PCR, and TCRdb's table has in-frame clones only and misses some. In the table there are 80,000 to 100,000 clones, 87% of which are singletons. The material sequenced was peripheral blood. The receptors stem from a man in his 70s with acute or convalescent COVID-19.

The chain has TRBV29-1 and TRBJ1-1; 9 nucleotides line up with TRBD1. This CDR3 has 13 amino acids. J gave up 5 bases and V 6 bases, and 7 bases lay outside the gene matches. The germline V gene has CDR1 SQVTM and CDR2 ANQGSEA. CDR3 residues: CSVGTGMMTEAFF. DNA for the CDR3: TGCAGCGTGGGGACAGGGATGATGACTGAAGCTTTCTTT.

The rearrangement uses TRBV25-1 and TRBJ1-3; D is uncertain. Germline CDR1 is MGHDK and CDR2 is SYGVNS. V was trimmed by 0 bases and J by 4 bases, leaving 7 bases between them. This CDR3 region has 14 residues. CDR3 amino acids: CASSEYSAGNTIYF. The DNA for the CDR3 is TGTGCCAGCAGTGAATACAGCGCCGGAAACACCATATATTTT.

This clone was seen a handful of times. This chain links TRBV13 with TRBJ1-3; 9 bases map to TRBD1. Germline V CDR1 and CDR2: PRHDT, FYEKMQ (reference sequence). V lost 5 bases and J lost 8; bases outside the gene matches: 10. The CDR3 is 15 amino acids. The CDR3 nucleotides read TGTGCCAGCAGCCGATCCGGGGACAGGGCGGACACCATATATTTT. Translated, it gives CASSRSGDRADTIYF.

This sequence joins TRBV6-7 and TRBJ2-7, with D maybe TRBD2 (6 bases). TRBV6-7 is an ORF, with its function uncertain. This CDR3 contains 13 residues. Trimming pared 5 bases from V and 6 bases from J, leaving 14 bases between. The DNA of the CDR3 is TGTGCCAGCAGTCGGGACGGACTATTCGAGCAGTACGTC. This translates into CASSRDGLFEQYV.

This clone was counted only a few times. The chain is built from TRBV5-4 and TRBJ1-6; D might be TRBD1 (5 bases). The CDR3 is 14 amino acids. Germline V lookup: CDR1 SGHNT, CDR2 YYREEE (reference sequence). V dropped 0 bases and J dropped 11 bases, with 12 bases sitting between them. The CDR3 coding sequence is TGTGCCAGCAGCTTGGCCGGGGGACCGGCACCCCTCCACTTT. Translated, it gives CASSLAGGPAPLHF.

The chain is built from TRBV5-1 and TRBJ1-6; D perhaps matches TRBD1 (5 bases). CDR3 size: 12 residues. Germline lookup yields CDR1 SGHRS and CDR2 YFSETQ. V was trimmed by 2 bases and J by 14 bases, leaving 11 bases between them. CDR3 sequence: CASSFLGGSLHF. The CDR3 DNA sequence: TGCGCCAGCAGCTTCTTGGGGGGATCCCTCCACTTT.

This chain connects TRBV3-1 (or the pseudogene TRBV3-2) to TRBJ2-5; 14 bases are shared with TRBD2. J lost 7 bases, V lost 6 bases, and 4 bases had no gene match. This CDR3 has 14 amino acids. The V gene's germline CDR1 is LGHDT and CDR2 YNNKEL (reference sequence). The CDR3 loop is CASRAGTSGGTQYF. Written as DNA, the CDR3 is TGTGCCAGCAGAGCCGGGACTAGCGGGGGGACCCAGTACTTC.

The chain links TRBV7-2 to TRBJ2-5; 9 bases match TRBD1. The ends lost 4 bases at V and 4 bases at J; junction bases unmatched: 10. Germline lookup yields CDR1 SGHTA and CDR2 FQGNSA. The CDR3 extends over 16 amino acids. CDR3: CASSSRTGQGGETQYF. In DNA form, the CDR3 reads TGTGCCAGCAGCTCCCGAACGGGACAGGGTGGAGAGACCCAGTACTTC. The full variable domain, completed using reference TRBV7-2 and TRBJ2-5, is GAGVSQSPSNKVTEKGKDVELRCDPISGHTALYWYRQSLGQGLEFLIYFQGNSAPDKSGLPSDRFSAERTGGSVSTLTIQRTQQEDSAVYLCASSSRTGQGGETQYFGPGTRLLVL.

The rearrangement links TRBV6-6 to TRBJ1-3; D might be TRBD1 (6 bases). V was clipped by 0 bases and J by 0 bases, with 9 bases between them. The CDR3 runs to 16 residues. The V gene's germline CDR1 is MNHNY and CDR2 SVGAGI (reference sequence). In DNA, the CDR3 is TGTGCCAGCAGTTACTCGCAGGGGAGCTCTGGAAACACCATATATTTT. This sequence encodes CASSYSQGSSGNTIYF.

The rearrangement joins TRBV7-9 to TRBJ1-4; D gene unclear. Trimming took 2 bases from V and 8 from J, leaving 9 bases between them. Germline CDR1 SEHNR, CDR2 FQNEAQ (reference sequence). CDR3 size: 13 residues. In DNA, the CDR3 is TGTGCCAGCAGCTTAAACACATTGGAAAAACTGTTTTTT. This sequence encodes CASSLNTLEKLFF.

CDR3 residues: CASSQGRDRGGGNQPQHF. In nucleotides, the CDR3 is TGTGCCAGCAGCCAAGGCCGGGACAGGGGGGGTGGCAATCAGCCCCAGCATTTT. V gene TRBV3-1 (or the pseudogene TRBV3-2) combines with J gene TRBJ1-5; TRBD1 matches 11 bases. Germline V gives CDR1 LGHDT, CDR2 YNNKEL (reference sequence). The CDR3 covers 18 residues. Trimming took 1 base from V and 2 from J; bases not matched to a gene: 7.

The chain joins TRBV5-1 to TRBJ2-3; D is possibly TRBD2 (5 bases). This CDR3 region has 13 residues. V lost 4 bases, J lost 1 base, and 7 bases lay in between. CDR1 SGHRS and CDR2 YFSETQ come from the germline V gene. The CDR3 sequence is CASSVGGTDTQYF. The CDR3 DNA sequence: TGCGCCAGCAGCGTCGGGGGCACAGATACGCAGTATTTT.

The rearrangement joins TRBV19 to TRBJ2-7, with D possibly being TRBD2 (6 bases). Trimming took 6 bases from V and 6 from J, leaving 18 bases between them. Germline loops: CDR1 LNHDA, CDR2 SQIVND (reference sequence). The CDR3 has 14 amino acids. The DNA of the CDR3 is TGTGCCAGTAGCACTATGGAGGGTCTCGGCGAGCAGTACGTC. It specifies CASSTMEGLGEQYV.